This T cell receptor beta chain was sequenced in a study of T cells in tuberculosis. Study-level information: IGRA-negative adolescents, IGRA-positive adolescents with latent tuberculosis and adults with active tuberculosis formed this South African cohort. Study findings and constraints: Smaller distances to GMM-specific TCRs suggested their expansion in active tuberculosis. Cases with active tuberculosis were adults, while controls were adolescents.

Tuberculin skin test and IGRA determined adolescents' latent tuberculosis status at entry. Libraries were prepared by immunoSEQ multiplex PCR; TCRdb keeps only in-frame clonotypes and omits some of them. The table has 33,000 or so clones, about 94% seen once. There are 16 residues in the CDR3. Germline V gene sequence: CDR1 SEHNR, CDR2 FQNEAQ (reference sequence). After removal of 4 bases from V and 7 bases from J, the junction contained 11 bases not matched to a gene. Turning to this clone: The antigen remains undetermined.

The receptor was isolated from a donor between 10 and 35 years old with latent tuberculosis or without tuberculosis infection. What was sequenced was PBMCs. The chain joins TRBV7-9 to TRBJ2-1, with TRBD1 identical over 9 bases. The CDR3 DNA reads TGTGCCAGCAGCTCGACTCGCCACAGGGGGCAAAATGAGCAGTTCTTC. Translated: CASSSTRHRGQNEQFF. Filled out from reference TRBV7-9 and TRBJ2-1, the complete variable domain reads DTGVSQNPRHKITKRGQNVTFRCDPISEHNRLYWYRQTLGQGPEFLTYFQNEAQLEKSRLLSDRFSAERPKGSFSTLEIQRTEQGDSAMYLCASSSTRHRGQNEQFFGPGTRLTVL.